This T cell receptor beta chain was recovered during a study of blood T cell repertoires in COVID-19. Background on the study: From T cells, B-cell-depleted T cells, or PBMCs came the material, which was cDNA or gDNA.

The CDR3 covers 15 residues. Germline V gives CDR1 KGHDR, CDR2 SFDVKD. V lost 0 bases and J 5 bases, leaving 12 bases between the germline ends. Per the authors' pipeline: Amplification from reference gene primers served as the basis for estimated nucleated cell counts. TCRdb's table, derived via immunoSEQ multiplex PCR, lists solely in-frame clones and lacks some. That table supplies the V and J calls and clone size; D and trimming were determined from the DNA. The repertoire includes over 300,000 clones, 70% to 90% of them detected once, and around 0.95% sits in the top ten. Self-reported history from a screening survey and questionnaire set each donor's cohort.

The chain is built from TRBV24-1 and TRBJ2-5, with D possibly TRBD2 on 7 matching bases. The clonotype comes from a woman aged 30 to 39 with acute COVID-19. Sequencing input: PBMCs or T cells enriched from blood (not recorded which). In nucleotides, the CDR3 is TGTGCCACCAGTGATTTGCGGGGGGCCTGGGAGACCCAGTACTTC. Protein: CATSDLRGAWETQYF.